These 14 T cell receptor beta chains share one sample of origin, sequenced in a study of glioma-infiltrating T cells. Using RNA template, CDR3s of TCR alpha and beta were amplified with iRepertoire arm-PCR. TCRdb independently ran MiXCR on the multiplex PCR reads; one entry per CDR3 protein. This table holds 150,000 to 200,000 distinct CDR3 sequences, approximately 30% found once. The specimen sequenced was glioma tissue, nonneoplastic brain tissue, or PBMCs (not recorded which). The receptors here all came from a human donor with low-grade glioma or glioblastoma, undergoing nonglioma brain surgery, or in good health (not recorded which).

For this clonotype: Being one base from a much bigger clone, this may be a read error. This sequence joins TRBV19 and TRBJ2-7; D tentatively reads TRBD1 or TRBD2 (5 bases each). The germline V gene has CDR1 LNHDA and CDR2 SQIVND (reference sequence). The CDR3 contains 16 residues. CDR3 region: CSSSTTTGTDSYEQYF. The DNA for the CDR3 is TGTTCCAGTAGTACTACCACCGGGACGGACTCCTACGAGCAGTACTTC.

This clonotype has more than one count but fewer than ten. The chain joins TRBV12-3 or TRBV12-4 to TRBJ1-2, with no clear D. The CDR3 length is 13 residues. V was shortened by 7 bases and J by 5 bases, with 14 bases between the two germline ends. DNA of the CDR3: TGTGCCAGCACCACCCCTTCGCTATATGGCTACACCTTC. As protein: CASTTPSLYGYTF.

V gene TRBV3-1 combines with J gene TRBJ2-7, with 8 nucleotides matching TRBD2. The CDR3 extends over 16 amino acids. CDR1 is LGHDT and CDR2 is YNNKEL in the germline V gene (reference sequence). Trimming at V came to 6 bases and at J to 3 bases, leaving 13 bases not matched to a gene. The CDR3 nucleotides are TGTGCCAGCAGAGATTGGGTAGCGGGACCCAACTACGAGCAGTACTTC. Its translation: CASRDWVAGPNYEQYF.

About this clonotype itself: A much larger clonotype is one base distant, so this may be a read error. The chain combines TRBV5-1 with TRBJ2-7, with 10 positions matching TRBD2. With the DNA end fitting TRBJ2-1 better, the J assignment may be wrong. Germline loops: CDR1 SGHRS, CDR2 YFSETQ. The CDR3 loop spans 17 amino acids. The CDR3 DNA reads TGCGCCAGCAGCCCATCCTTAGGGACTAGCGTATCCTACGAGCAGTTCTTC. It codes for CASSPSLGTSVSYEQFF.

The genes are TRBV3-1 and TRBJ2-7, with a possible D match to TRBD2 (6 bases). This CDR3 spans 15 amino acids. The V and J ends lost 4 bases and 3 bases respectively, with 16 bases between them. The germline CDR1 and CDR2 sequences are LGHDT and YNNKEL (reference sequence). The CDR3 coding sequence is TGTGCCAGCAGCCTCGCTGCGGGACTCAACTACGAGCAGTACTTC. This sequence encodes CASSLAAGLNYEQYF.

A word on this clonotype: This may come from a read error, since a much larger clone is one base off. The V call is TRBV3-1, the J call TRBJ1-1; D is undetermined. Germline CDR1 and CDR2: LGHDT and YNNKEL (reference sequence). V was pared by 8 bases and J by 0 bases, with 16 bases between. The CDR3 sequence is 15 residues long. The CDR3 here is CASSLRREMNTEAFF. The CDR3 DNA reads as TGTGCCAGCTCACTGAGGCGGGAAATGAACACTGAAGCTTTCTTT.

CDR3 residues: CASSPDNVSYGYTF. The DNA for the CDR3 is TGTGCCAGCAGCCCTGACAATGTGTCCTATGGCTACACCTTC. V is TRBV12-3 or TRBV12-4 and J is TRBJ1-2; D is unresolved. With 6 bases removed from V and 4 bases from J, the gap between germline ends came to 15 bases. This CDR3 is built from 14 residues.

About this clonotype itself: At one end the junction does not follow the germline gene, possibly because of a read error. The J gene is TRBJ2-2, the V gene TRBV4-1; TRBD1 might be the D (6 bases). CDR3 length: 17 residues. Germline CDR1 is MGHRA and CDR2 is YSYEKL. The CDR3 loop is CASSTGMFRGDTGEPFF. CDR3 in DNA: TGCGCCAGCAGCACTGGGATGTTCAGGGGTGACACCGGGGAGCCGTTTTTT.

Remarks on this clonotype: It may be a read error: a sequence one base away is much more abundant. The chain carries TRBV6-1 and TRBJ2-5; D gene ambiguous. Trimming left V 10 bases short and J 3 bases short, with 15 bases between. Germline V gives CDR1 MNHNS, CDR2 SASEGT. This CDR3 region has 13 residues. The CDR3 sequence is CATFSALEETQYF. CDR3 sequence (DNA): TGTGCCACATTCTCTGCCTTGGAAGAGACCCAGTACTTC.

The table lists this clonotype with many counts. The chain couples TRBV28 to TRBJ2-1; D gene unclear. With 7 bases removed from V and 7 bases from J, the gap between germline ends came to 17 bases. Germline values: CDR1 MDHEN, CDR2 SYDVKM. The CDR3 spans 14 residues. CDR3 coding DNA: TGTGCCAGCACCCCGGTGGGGATGGGGAATGAGCAGTTCTTC. Protein product: CASTPVGMGNEQFF.

The rearrangement joins TRBV28 to TRBJ2-7; 11 nucleotides agree with TRBD2. The J segment lost 1 base and the V segment lost 1 base, leaving 9 bases of the junction unmatched. The V gene's germline CDR1 is MDHEN and CDR2 SYDVKM. The CDR3 spans 18 residues. CDR3 bases: TGTGCCAGCAGTTTATCACTAGCGGGAGTTTGGGGGTCCTACGAGCAGTACTTC. It specifies CASSLSLAGVWGSYEQYF. Full variable domain (remainder filled in from reference TRBV28 and TRBJ2-7): DVKVTQSSRYLVKRTGEKVFLECVQDMDHENMFWYRQDPGLGLRLIYFSYDVKMKEKGDIPEGYSVSREKKERFSLILESASTNQTSMYLCASSLSLAGVWGSYEQYFGPGTRLTVT.

This chain connects TRBV19 to TRBJ2-1; 10 nucleotides match TRBD2. The CDR3 sequence is 14 residues long. The V gene's germline CDR1 is LNHDA and CDR2 SQIVND (reference sequence). The V gene end was trimmed by 6 bases and the J gene end by 10 bases; junction bases not matched to a gene: 9. The CDR3 region has the DNA TGTGCCAGTAGCCCGGGACTAGCGATCGGAGAGCAGTTCTTC. This sequence encodes CASSPGLAIGEQFF. Together with reference TRBV19 and TRBJ2-1, the CDR3 gives the full variable domain: DGGITQSPKYLFRKEGQNVTLSCEQNLNHDAMYWYRQDPGQGLRLIYYSQIVNDFQKGDIAEGYSVSREKKESFPLTVTSAQKNPTAFYLCASSPGLAIGEQFFGPGTRLTVL.

This clonotype occurred many times. The J gene is TRBJ2-5, the V gene TRBV7-9; tentative D call: TRBD2 (6 bases). Germline V lookup: CDR1 SEHNR, CDR2 FQNEAQ (reference sequence). V was cut by 6 bases and J by 5 bases, with 28 bases left in between. This CDR3 has 18 amino acids. CDR3 sequence: CASRPRIRGAGWFETQYF. DNA of the CDR3: TGTGCCAGCAGACCCCGCATTCGGGGCGCGGGATGGTTCGAGACCCAGTACTTC.

The rearrangement links TRBV7-2 to TRBJ2-3, with D perhaps given as TRBD1 or TRBD2 (5 bases each). This CDR3 comprises 16 residues. The germline V gene has CDR1 SGHTA and CDR2 FQGNSA. V dropped 1 base and J dropped 3 bases, with 14 bases sitting between them. Here the CDR3 DNA reads TGTGCCAGCAGCTTAGGGGTCGGGGCGGGTACAGATACGCAGTATTTT. Amino acids: CASSLGVGAGTDTQYF.